The 6 T cell receptor beta chains in this list originate from one sample, sequenced in a study of control samples from healthy donors and cancer patients. Clones were read by immunoSEQ multiplex PCR, and TCRdb kept only the in-frame ones, dropping some. The data contain some 120,000 clones, approximately 90% of them singletons. The source material was PBMCs. These receptors came from a woman aged 45-60 years with colorectal cancer.

The chain combines TRBV19 with TRBJ2-7; perhaps TRBD2 as D (6 bases). CDR1 is LNHDA and CDR2 is SQIVND in the germline V gene (reference sequence). This CDR3 is built from 13 residues. V lost 3 bases and J lost 7, with 13 bases in between. CDR3: CASSIGLGREQYF. The CDR3 region has the DNA TGTGCCAGTAGTATTGGCCTGGGGAGGGAGCAGTACTTC.

The rearrangement links TRBV11-2 to TRBJ1-1, with 10 bases lining up with TRBD1. The CDR3 runs 13 residues. V gave up 5 bases and J gave up 6 bases; unmatched junction bases: 3. CDR1 SGHAT and CDR2 FQNNGV come from the germline V gene. CDR3 sequence reads: CASSPGTGAEAFF. The DNA for the CDR3 is TGTGCCAGCAGCCCCGGGACAGGGGCTGAAGCTTTCTTT.

The rearrangement joins TRBV12-5 to TRBJ2-3; D is possibly TRBD2 (6 bases). CDR1 is LGHNT, CDR2 FRNRAP, per germline. V dropped 7 bases and J dropped 0 bases, with 17 bases sitting between them. The CDR3 loop spans 16 amino acids. The CDR3 nucleotides read TGTGCTAGTGCCCCGGGGCTAGCGATTAGCACAGATACGCAGTATTTT. Translated, it gives CASAPGLAISTDTQYF. Supplemented by reference TRBV12-5 and TRBJ2-3, the full variable domain reads DARVTQTPRHKVTEMGQEVTMRCQPILGHNTVFWYRQTMMQGLELLAYFRNRAPLDDSGMPKDRFSAEMPDATLATLKIQPSEPRDSAVYFCASAPGLAISTDTQYFGPGTRLTVL.

This sequence joins TRBV3-1 (or the pseudogene TRBV3-2) and TRBJ2-3, with TRBD2 matching 10 bases. CDR1 is LGHDT, CDR2 YNNKEL, per germline (reference sequence). This CDR3 comprises 15 residues. Germline trimming cut 4 bases from V and 6 bases from J; bases unmatched to any gene: 7. CDR3 bases: TGTGCCAGCAGCCGCAGCGGGAGGGGACCGGATACGCAGTATTTT. Protein: CASSRSGRGPDTQYF.

The chain uses TRBV28 and TRBJ2-7; TRBD2 aligns across 11 bases. The CDR3 has 14 amino acids. J lost 4 bases, V lost 5 bases, and 4 bases had no gene match. CDR1 and CDR2 (germline): MDHEN, SYDVKM. The DNA of the CDR3 is TGTGCCAGCAGTGTAGCGGGAGGGTCTTACGAGCAGTACTTC. Protein sequence: CASSVAGGSYEQYF.

The table lists this clone with a count of one. The gene calls are TRBV2 and TRBJ2-3, with a tentative D call TRBD2 (7 bases). There are 17 residues in the CDR3. CDR1 is SNHLY and CDR2 is FYNNEI in the germline V gene. V lost 6 bases and J 2 bases, leaving 21 bases between the germline ends. The CDR3 sequence: CASRRRGGRTDTDTQYF. DNA of the CDR3: TGTGCCAGCAGGAGACGGGGAGGGAGGACAGACACAGATACGCAGTATTTT.